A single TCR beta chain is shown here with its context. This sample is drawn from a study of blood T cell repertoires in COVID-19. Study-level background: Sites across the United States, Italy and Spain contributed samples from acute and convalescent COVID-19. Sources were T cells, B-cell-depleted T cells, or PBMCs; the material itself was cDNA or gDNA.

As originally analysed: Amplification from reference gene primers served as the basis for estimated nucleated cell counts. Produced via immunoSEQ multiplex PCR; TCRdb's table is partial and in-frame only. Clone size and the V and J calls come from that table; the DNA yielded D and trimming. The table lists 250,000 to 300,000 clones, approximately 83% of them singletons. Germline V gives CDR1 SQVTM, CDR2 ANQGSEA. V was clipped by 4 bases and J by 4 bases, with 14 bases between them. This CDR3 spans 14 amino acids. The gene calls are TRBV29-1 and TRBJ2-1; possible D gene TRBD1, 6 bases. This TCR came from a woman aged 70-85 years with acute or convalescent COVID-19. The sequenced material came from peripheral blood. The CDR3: CSVVRQGNYNEQFF. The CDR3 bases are TGCAGCGTTGTAAGGCAGGGGAATTACAATGAGCAGTTCTTC.